This entry lists 16 T cell receptor beta chains sequenced from one sample in a study of prognosis after radiotherapy for stage I lung cancer. Two rounds of multiplex PCR amplified TCR beta CDR3 from genomic DNA. The authors ran first-round PCR with primers specific to each TRBV and TRBJ gene. TCRdb independently ran MiXCR on the multiplex PCR reads; one entry per CDR3 protein. There are around 19,000 distinct CDR3 sequences in the sample; about 50% occur only once, and approximately 32% lies in the top ten. The sequencing used PBMCs, collected before or after stereotactic body radiation therapy (not recorded which). These receptors were collected from a donor aged 50 or older with non-small cell lung cancer.

This clonotype is medium-sized in the sample. The chain uses TRBV11-2 and TRBJ1-3; no definite D call. Germline-derived CDR1 and CDR2 are SGHAT and FQNNGV. The length of the CDR3 is 16 residues. Trimming shortened V by 0 bases and J by 2 bases, and 11 bases separated the two germline ends. The CDR3: CASSLDGVWAGNTIYF. The CDR3 DNA reads TGTGCCAGCAGCTTAGATGGGGTTTGGGCTGGAAACACCATATATTTT.

The sample holds many counts of this clonotype. The J gene is TRBJ2-7, the V gene TRBV6-1; TRBD2 might be the D (5 bases). Germline loops: CDR1 MNHNS, CDR2 SASEGT. CDR3 length: 14 residues. Trimming removed 3 bases at V and 3 bases at J, with 12 bases between. Here the CDR3 reads CASSDYASIYEQYF. DNA for the CDR3: TGTGCCAGCAGTGATTATGCTAGCATCTACGAGCAGTACTTC.

This clonotype qualifies as medium-sized. The CDR3 spells CASTPAGPYNEQFF. Here the CDR3 DNA reads TGTGCCAGCACCCCCGCGGGTCCTTACAATGAGCAGTTCTTC. V gene TRBV12-3 or TRBV12-4 combines with J gene TRBJ2-1, with D possibly being TRBD2 (5 bases). Between the trimmed V and J ends, which lost 7 bases and 4 bases, there was a span of 14 bases. This CDR3 has 14 residues.

CDR3 DNA: TGTGCCAGCAGCGGTCAGGGAGGCTACGAGCAGTACTTC. Translation: CASSGQGGYEQYF. The rearrangement joins TRBV7-2 to TRBJ2-7, with D tentatively TRBD2 (6 bases). The CDR3 has 13 amino acids. The germline gives CDR1 SGHTA, CDR2 FQGNSA. Trimming left V 5 bases short and J 3 bases short, with 11 bases between.

V usage is TRBV28 and J usage is TRBJ2-7; 13 nucleotides agree with TRBD2. This CDR3 region has 16 residues. The V gene end was trimmed by 3 bases and the J gene end by 3 bases; junction bases not matched to a gene: 5. In germline, CDR1 is MDHEN, CDR2 SYDVKM. Written as DNA, the CDR3 is TGTGCCAGCAGTTTGGCCGGACTAGCGGGAGACTACGAGCAGTACTTC. Residues: CASSLAGLAGDYEQYF.

A note on this clonotype: Relative to the germline gene, one junction end is altered; a read error may explain this. The chain carries TRBV7-8 and TRBJ2-3, with TRBD2 as a possible D gene (5 bases). This CDR3 comprises 17 residues. Germline values: CDR1 SGHVS, CDR2 FQNEAQ. CDR3 sequence: CASSSSIAVSSTDTHYF. CDR3 coding DNA: TGTGCCAGCAGCTCGAGTATAGCAGTATCTAGCACAGATACGCATTATTTT. Full variable domain (missing parts from reference TRBV7-8 and TRBJ2-3): GAGVSQSPRYKVAKRGQDVALRCDPISGHVSLFWYQQALGQGPEFLTYFQNEAQLDKSGLPSDRFFAERPEGSVSTLKIQRTQQEDSAVYLCASSSSIAVSSTDTHYFGPGTRLTVL.

In nucleotides, the CDR3 is TGTGCCAGCAGTGACTACGAGCAGTACTTC. Its protein is CASSDYEQYF. The V gene is TRBV6-1, the J gene TRBJ2-7; the D is unclear. Between the trimmed V and J ends, which lost 3 bases and 3 bases, there was a span of 0 bases. Germline-derived CDR1 and CDR2 are MNHNS and SASEGT. The CDR3 loop spans 10 amino acids.

The chain employs TRBV6-2 or TRBV6-3 and TRBJ1-6; no definite D call. The CDR3 totals 14 residues. The germline V and J ends were trimmed by 6 bases and 14 bases, with 20 bases remaining between them. Germline assignment: CDR1 MNHEY and CDR2 SVGEGT. This chain's CDR3 is CASREGTLGSTLHF. Here the CDR3 DNA reads TGTGCCAGCAGGGAGGGCACCTTAGGCTCAACCCTCCACTTT.

Remarks on this clonotype: A far larger clone is one base from this, pointing to a likely read error. DNA of the CDR3: TGTGCCAGCAGTTACGATGGCCAGTCCAATCAGCCCCAGCATTTT. Encoded protein: CASSYDGQSNQPQHF. V gene TRBV6-4 combines with J gene TRBJ1-5, with unresolved D. This CDR3 contains 15 residues. CDR1 MRHNA and CDR2 SNTAGT come from the germline V gene. The germline V and J ends were trimmed by 5 bases and 3 bases, with 14 bases remaining between them.

This sequence joins TRBV7-9 and TRBJ2-7; the D gene is possibly TRBD2 (5 bases). The V end lost 8 bases, the J end lost 4 bases, and 18 bases lay between the germline ends. The CDR3 sequence is 14 residues long. CDR1 is SEHNR, CDR2 FQNEAQ, per germline (reference sequence). The CDR3: CASSSQQEAYEQYF. In DNA, the CDR3 is TGTGCCAGCTCCTCTCAGCAGGAGGCATACGAGCAGTACTTC.

This clonotype came up many times. V usage is TRBV6-1 and J usage is TRBJ1-1; 8 bases line up with TRBD1. The CDR3 runs 13 residues. Germline trimming cut 6 bases from V and 5 bases from J; bases unmatched to any gene: 5. Per germline, CDR1 MNHNS and CDR2 SASEGT. CDR3 protein: CASSLQGATEAFF. The CDR3 nucleotides read TGTGCCAGCAGCCTCCAGGGGGCTACTGAAGCTTTCTTT.

This clonotype has just a few counts. The chain employs TRBV12-3 or TRBV12-4 and TRBJ1-1; no reliable D call. The CDR3 loop spans 12 amino acids. Trimming removed 3 bases at V and 11 bases at J, with 13 bases between. CDR3 protein: CASSFLWTMAFF. The CDR3 DNA reads TGTGCCAGCAGTTTTCTATGGACCATGGCTTTCTTT.

V usage is TRBV9 and J usage is TRBJ1-2; tentative D call: TRBD1 (5 bases). Trimming removed 4 bases at V and 9 bases at J, with 13 bases between. The CDR3 spans 12 residues. Germline V gene sequence: CDR1 SGDLS, CDR2 YYNGEE. The DNA for the CDR3 is TGTGCCAGCAGCTTGACAGCACATTGCTACACCTTC. Its protein product is CASSLTAHCYTF.

This clonotype was observed at least ten times. The chain links TRBV28 to TRBJ1-5, with unresolved D. Per the germline V gene, CDR1 is MDHEN and CDR2 is SYDVKM. The V gene lost 7 bases and the J gene lost 7 bases, with 17 bases spanning the gap. The CDR3 sequence is 14 residues long. CDR3 coding DNA: TGTGCCAGCACCAGTACCCTCCTCGGGCAGCCCCAGCATTTT. It codes for CASTSTLLGQPQHF.

Of note for this clonotype: A far larger clone is only one base removed, so a read error is likely. The chain links TRBV20-1 to TRBJ2-7; TRBD2 agrees at 9 bases. Germline V gene sequence: CDR1 DFQATT, CDR2 SNEGSKA (reference sequence). This CDR3 region has 16 residues. With V trimmed by 0 bases and J by 7 bases, 13 bases remained unmatched. The CDR3 bases are TGCAGTGCTAGAGATTGGGTAGCGGGAGACCTCAATGAGCAGTACTTC. This translates into CSARDWVAGDLNEQYF.

This clonotype was found many times. The chain joins TRBV24-1 to TRBJ1-1, with D maybe TRBD1 (5 bases). From germline, CDR1 is KGHDR and CDR2 SFDVKD. Trimming cost V 7 bases and J 8 bases, with 19 bases left between them. The CDR3 consists of 14 residues. The CDR3 DNA is TGTGCCACCAGAGATACGTCGGGGGAAACCGAAGCTTTCTTT. Encoded protein: CATRDTSGETEAFF.